This T cell receptor (beta chain) stems from a study of T-cell reconstitution after alpha-beta-depleted transplantation in children (dated by TCRdb to between 2015 and 2016). About the study as a whole: T-cell immune reconstitution after TCRalphabeta/CD19-depleted allogeneic hematopoietic cell transplantation in children was quantitatively tracked in the study by means of TCR repertoire profiling.

Comment on this clonotype: Its antigen has not been determined. Base qualities are missing; no much larger clone stands one base away.

The method behind the library was PCR. The data were produced on an Illumina HiSeq 2500. To normalize quantification of the TCRbeta repertoire, the TCR libraries were built with molecular barcoding that relied on unique molecular identifiers. TCRdb redid the processing of the public reads, applying fastp at Q25 and MiXCR, and retained in-frame beta chains. Every CDR3 protein is listed once, alongside the most common genes and DNA of its rows. In all, the sample holds around 250,000 distinct CDR3 sequences, and roughly 23% of those were seen once. The ten biggest clones cover 2% to 3% of the sample. According to the study, the label for this sample's treatment or condition signals: allogeneic hematopoietic cell transplantation with graft depleted of TCRalphabeta T cells and CD19 B cells. The children who served as transplant recipients had been given grafts of TCRalphabeta/CD19-depleted allogeneic hematopoietic cells.

The research as a whole found: In some patients, the high TCRbeta diversity seen at day 60 was put down to recipient T cells and intrathymic progenitors that had survived conditioning. Over the following months the frequencies of hyperexpanded clones went down, and after one year T-cell counts and TCRbeta diversity were mostly credited to newly produced T cells. The apparently early recovery of alphabetaT-cell counts about two months after transplant reportedly depended on only several hundred rapidly expanded clones that came from non-depleted graft cells.

The sequences come from PBMCs, collected before TCRalphabeta/CD19-depleted stem cell transplant. The clonotype originates from a girl aged 2-10 years with Fanconi anemia, due to receive a stem cell transplant.

The DNA is TGTGCCACTAACGGGGGCACAGATACGCAGTATTTT. This sequence encodes CATNGGTDTQYF. Recombination joined TRBV24-1 with TRBJ2-3, and possibly TRBD2, on 5 matching bases. Reading from cysteine to phenylalanine, the CDR3 counts 12 amino acids. Only CDR3 DNA is held: 36 bases, read in frame from base 1. From a lookup of the germline V gene, CDR1 and CDR2 are KGHDR and SFDVKD. V lost 10 bases and J lost 1 base; the stretch between them is 8 bases long.